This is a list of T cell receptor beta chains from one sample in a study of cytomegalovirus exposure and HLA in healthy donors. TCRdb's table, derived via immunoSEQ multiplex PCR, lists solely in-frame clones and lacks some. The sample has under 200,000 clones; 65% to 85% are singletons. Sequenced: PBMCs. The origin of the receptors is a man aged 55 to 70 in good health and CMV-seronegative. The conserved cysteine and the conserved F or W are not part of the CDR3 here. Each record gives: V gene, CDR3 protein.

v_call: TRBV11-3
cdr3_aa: ASSLGQGSYNEQF

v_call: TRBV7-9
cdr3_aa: ASSPGADTQY

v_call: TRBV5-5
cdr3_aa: ASSQNRDTQY

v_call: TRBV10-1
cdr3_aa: ASSDPGQGNTEAF

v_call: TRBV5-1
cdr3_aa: ASSLGQGRDTGELF

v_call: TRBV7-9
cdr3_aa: ASSPTTAGNSPLH

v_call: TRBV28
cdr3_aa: ASSPPQGHISYEQY

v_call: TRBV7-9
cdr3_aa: ASSLATSGSYEQY

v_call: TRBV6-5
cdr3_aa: ASSYGGSMAYEQY

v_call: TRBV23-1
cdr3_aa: ADRTGNTGELF

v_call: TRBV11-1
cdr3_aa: ASSLAWRQQETQY

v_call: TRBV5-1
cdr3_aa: ASSTTSTDTQY

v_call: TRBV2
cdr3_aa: ASSDPGQGSGNTIY

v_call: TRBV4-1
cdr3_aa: ASSQPTGTGQNQPQH

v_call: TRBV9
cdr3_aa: ASSVVAQGTGTQY

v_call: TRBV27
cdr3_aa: ASSHYARGDGYT

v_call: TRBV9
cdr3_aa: ASSGTLTNTGELF

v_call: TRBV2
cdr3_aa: ASSGLQETQY

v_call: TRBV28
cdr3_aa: ASSFSLLEAF

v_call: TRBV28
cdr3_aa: ATRELAGEQF

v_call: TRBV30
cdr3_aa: AWTRQSNTEAF

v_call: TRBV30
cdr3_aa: AWSYRGNEKLF

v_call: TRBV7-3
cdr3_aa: ASSLSASGEQY

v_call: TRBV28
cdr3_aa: ASSWDRNYGYT

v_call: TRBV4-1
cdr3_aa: ASSLDWRQGGNTIY

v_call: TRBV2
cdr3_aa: ASSQTRSSYNEQF

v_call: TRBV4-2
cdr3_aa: ASSAADRGREQY

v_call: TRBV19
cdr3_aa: ASSTGLAGAGELF

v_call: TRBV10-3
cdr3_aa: AISEGRGPYTEAF

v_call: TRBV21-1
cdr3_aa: ASSKLGREKSGANVLT

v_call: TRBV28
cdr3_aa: ASAAGGAGNQPQH

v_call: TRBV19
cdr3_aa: ASSINRDTEAF

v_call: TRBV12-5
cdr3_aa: ASGLNILNTEAF

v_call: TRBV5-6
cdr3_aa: ASSLDRVGNTIY

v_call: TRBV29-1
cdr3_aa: SVGTSNEKLF

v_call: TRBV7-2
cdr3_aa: ASSLNRRTSGYYNEQF

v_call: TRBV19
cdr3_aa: ASSIAGGIETQY

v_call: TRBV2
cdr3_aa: ASRAYNLDIYEQY

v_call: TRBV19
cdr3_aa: ASSIDPNTGELF

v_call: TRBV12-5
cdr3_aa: ASGTVGTPVTEAF

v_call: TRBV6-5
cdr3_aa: ASSVQGPGQPQH

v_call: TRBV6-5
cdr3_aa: ASSYGGSSYNEQF

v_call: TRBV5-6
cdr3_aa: ASSLLADEQY

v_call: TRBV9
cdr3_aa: ASSVAGEGSEAF

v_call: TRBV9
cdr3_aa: ASSVTGRGNTEAF

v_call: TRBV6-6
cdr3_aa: ASSSSGPYEQY

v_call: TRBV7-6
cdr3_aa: ASSKGDGNTIY

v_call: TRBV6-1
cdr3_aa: ASSGGDRGHGYT

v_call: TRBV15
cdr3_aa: ATSRGTGRNEQF

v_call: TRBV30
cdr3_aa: AWSRDRASSSDNEQF

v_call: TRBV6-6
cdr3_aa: ASLGQGALNTEAF

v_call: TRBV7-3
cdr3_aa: ASKLRETDTQY